The text below deals with one T cell receptor beta chain. Libraries were prepared by immunoSEQ multiplex PCR; TCRdb keeps only in-frame clonotypes and omits some of them. This table holds 50,000 to 75,000 clones, about 87% found once. The data were taken from a study of identifying expanded T cells in peripheral blood. The CDR3 consists of 16 residues. Germline V gene data show CDR1 as MDHEN and CDR2 as SYDVKM. V gave up 2 bases and J gave up 0 bases, with 11 bases separating them. The TCR comes from a person aged 18 to 69 in good health. This chain connects TRBV28 to TRBJ1-5, with TRBD1 as a possible D gene (6 bases). Input material: blood. The CDR3 DNA reads TGTGCCAGCAGTTTACTAAAACAGGGTAGCAATCAGCCCCAGCATTTT. This translates into CASSLLKQGSNQPQHF.